What follows are 31 T cell receptor beta chains derived from one specimen sequenced in a study of T cells in narcolepsy. The protocol was immunoSEQ multiplex PCR, while the TCRdb copy is restricted to in-frame clones and leaves out a portion. The sample has 35,000 to 40,000 clones; around 85% are singletons. The sequencing input was CD45RA- memory CD4+ T cells from PBMCs. All receptors derive from a human donor with narcolepsy.

The chain carries TRBV4-1 and TRBJ1-1; D is undetermined. The CDR3 is 15 residues long. The germline V gene encodes CDR1 MGHRA and CDR2 YSYEKL. Trimming stripped 0 bases from V and 1 base from J, with 9 bases between. The CDR3 nucleotides read TGCGCCAGCAGCCAAGAAGTCCAGGCGAACACTGAAGCTTTCTTT. Protein product: CASSQEVQANTEAFF.

The chain uses TRBV11-2 and TRBJ2-7, with D tentatively TRBD2 (5 bases). Between the trimmed V and J ends, which lost 0 bases and 5 bases, there was a span of 11 bases. Germline values: CDR1 SGHAT, CDR2 FQNNGV. The length of the CDR3 is 14 residues. Written as DNA, the CDR3 is TGTGCCAGCAGCTTAGATGGAGGTCCCGACGAGCAGTACTTC. Translation: CASSLDGGPDEQYF.

The chain couples TRBV15 to TRBJ1-1; TRBD1 is a possible D gene (6 bases). The CDR3 consists of 14 residues. V lost 0 bases and J 6 bases, leaving 11 bases between the germline ends. In germline, CDR1 is LNHNV, CDR2 YYDKDF (reference sequence). This chain's CDR3 is CATSREIQGAEAFF. CDR3 DNA sequence: TGTGCCACCAGCAGAGAAATACAGGGCGCTGAAGCTTTCTTT.

The chain recombines TRBV5-1 with TRBJ2-1; weak D call: TRBD1 (6 bases). Germline CDR1 SGHRS, CDR2 YFSETQ. The CDR3 length is 11 residues. V lost 5 bases and J lost 7, with 7 bases in between. As DNA, the CDR3 is TGCGCCAGCAGGAGGGGGAATGAGCAGTTCTTC. This codes for CASRRGNEQFF. Complete variable domain (other parts from reference TRBV5-1 and TRBJ2-1): KAGVTQTPRYLIKTRGQQVTLSCSPISGHRSVSWYQQTPGQGLQFLFEYFSETQRNKGNFPGRFSGRQFSNSRSEMNVSTLELGDSALYLCASRRGNEQFFGPGTRLTVL.

The chain employs TRBV18 and TRBJ2-2, with TRBD1 matching 10 bases. The CDR3 is made up of 14 amino acids. The V gene end was trimmed by 8 bases and the J gene end by 5 bases; junction bases not matched to a gene: 5. Germline V gene lookup returns CDR1 KGHSH and CDR2 LQKENI. The CDR3 DNA reads TGTGCCAGCCGCGGGACAGGGGCTACCGGGGAGCTGTTTTTT. Its translation: CASRGTGATGELFF.

The rearrangement joins TRBV28 to TRBJ1-5; no clear D gene. V lost 0 bases to trimming and J lost 11 bases, with 17 bases between them. The CDR3 sequence is 15 residues long. Germline V gene sequence: CDR1 MDHEN, CDR2 SYDVKM. The CDR3 is CASSLWNTPKTSQHF. The CDR3 coding sequence is TGTGCCAGCAGTTTATGGAACACCCCGAAAACGTCCCAGCATTTT.

This clone was found once. The J gene is TRBJ1-5, the V gene TRBV30; D perhaps matches TRBD1 (5 bases). The V gene lost 3 bases and the J gene lost 4 bases, with 7 bases spanning the gap. The CDR3 extends over 12 amino acids. CDR1 and CDR2 (germline): GTSNPN, SVGIG (reference sequence). DNA of the CDR3: TGTGCCTGGAGCCCAGGGAATCAGCCCCAGCATTTT. This codes for CAWSPGNQPQHF.

This chain connects TRBV7-6 to TRBJ2-5; D is uncertain. Germline V CDR1 and CDR2: SGHVS, FNYEAQ. The ends were cut back, 1 base at V and 5 bases at J, with 8 bases in the middle. The CDR3 covers 13 residues. The CDR3: CASSLVEVETQYF. The CDR3 DNA is TGTGCCAGCAGCTTAGTCGAGGTCGAGACCCAGTACTTC.

The rearrangement links TRBV4-1 to TRBJ2-2, with TRBD1 matching over 7 bases. The CDR3 is 15 residues long. The trim removed 4 bases at V and 7 bases at J, leaving 9 bases unmatched. The germline CDR1 and CDR2 sequences are MGHRA and YSYEKL. CDR3 coding DNA: TGCGCCAGCAGCCTCGGACAGGTTCATGACGGGGAGCTGTTTTTT. Translation: CASSLGQVHDGELFF.

The V gene is TRBV11-2, the J gene TRBJ2-2; maybe TRBD1 (6 bases). CDR1 and CDR2 (germline): SGHAT, FQNNGV. The CDR3 contains 14 residues. V was pared by 0 bases and J by 7 bases, with 9 bases between. This CDR3 is CASSLDRGGGELFF. CDR3 in DNA: TGTGCCAGCAGCTTAGACAGGGGTGGCGGGGAGCTGTTTTTT.

The chain carries TRBV28 and TRBJ1-4; 9 bases align to TRBD1. Germline CDR1 reads MDHEN; CDR2 reads SYDVKM. The CDR3 totals 16 residues. Trimming at V came to 2 bases and at J to 7 bases, leaving 8 bases not matched to a gene. CDR3: CASSLAGQGGREKLFF. The CDR3 nucleotides read TGTGCCAGCAGTTTAGCGGGACAGGGTGGGCGTGAAAAACTGTTTTTT.

V and J are TRBV5-1 and TRBJ1-2; 7 bases are shared with TRBD1. The ends lost 4 bases at V and 2 bases at J; junction bases unmatched: 5. CDR3 size: 14 residues. Germline V gives CDR1 SGHRS, CDR2 YFSETQ. CDR3 bases: TGCGCCAGCAGCGCCCCGGGACAGAACTATGGCTACACCTTC. It is translated as CASSAPGQNYGYTF.

The rearrangement uses TRBV2 and TRBJ2-7, with TRBD2 as a possible D gene (5 bases). CDR1 and CDR2 (germline): SNHLY, FYNNEI. This CDR3 is built from 13 residues. The V and J ends lost 5 bases and 3 bases respectively, with 11 bases between them. CDR3 in DNA: TGTGCCAGCAGTCTTGGACGGGACTACGAGCAGTACTTC. It translates to CASSLGRDYEQYF.

V is TRBV7-2 and J is TRBJ1-1; 9 nucleotides line up with TRBD1. V dropped 5 bases and J dropped 10; count of bases not matched to a gene: 5. Germline-derived CDR1 and CDR2 are SGHTA and FQGNSA. The CDR3 covers 12 residues. DNA of the CDR3: TGTGCCAGCAGCCCCGGGACAGGGAGAGCTTTCTTT. Translating it yields CASSPGTGRAFF.

The chain combines TRBV15 with TRBJ2-5; D is unresolved. V shed 9 bases and J shed 5 bases, with 16 bases lying between them. The CDR3 runs to 13 residues. Germline values: CDR1 LNHNV, CDR2 YYDKDF (reference sequence). CDR3 DNA sequence: TGTGCCACTTCCGGCCCCTTAAGTGAGACCCAGTACTTC. Encoded protein: CATSGPLSETQYF.

This clone showed up just once. The V and J genes are TRBV2 and TRBJ2-1; D remains ambiguous. The ends were cut back, 6 bases at V and 1 base at J, with 4 bases in the middle. Germline CDR1 SNHLY, CDR2 FYNNEI. CDR3 size: 12 residues. This CDR3 is CASSGSYNEQFF. For the CDR3, the DNA is TGTGCCAGCAGCGGGTCCTACAATGAGCAGTTCTTC.

V and J are TRBV2 and TRBJ1-6, with D possibly matching TRBD1 (6 bases). In germline, CDR1 is SNHLY, CDR2 FYNNEI. V lost 3 bases and J lost 0, with 12 bases in between. The CDR3 is made up of 17 amino acids. CDR3 sequence reads: CASSDGTYSSYNSPLHF. DNA for the CDR3: TGTGCCAGCAGTGACGGGACATACAGCTCCTATAATTCACCCCTCCACTTT.

This clone was detected only a few times. This chain connects TRBV18 to TRBJ1-1, with 9 bases lining up with TRBD1. Unmatched junction bases numbered 4, after V lost 2 bases and J lost 3 bases. Germline values: CDR1 KGHSH, CDR2 LQKENI. The CDR3 has 15 amino acids. The CDR3 DNA reads TGTGCCAGCTCACCAGGGACAGGGCGATACACTGAAGCTTTCTTT. This gives the protein CASSPGTGRYTEAFF.

The chain joins TRBV5-6 to TRBJ2-5, with no clear D. CDR1 is SGHDT and CDR2 is YYEEEE in the germline V gene. The CDR3 length is 14 residues. Trimming took off 2 bases at V and 3 bases at J, with 11 bases between the two ends. CDR3 amino acids: CASSFVSGEETQYF. The CDR3 nucleotides read TGTGCCAGCAGCTTCGTTTCAGGAGAAGAGACCCAGTACTTC.

The chain joins TRBV11-2 to TRBJ1-6, with TRBD1 matching over 7 bases. Germline V gene sequence: CDR1 SGHAT, CDR2 FQNNGV. V lost 5 bases and J lost 6; bases outside the gene matches: 4. CDR3 length equals 14 residues. The CDR3 here is CASSRQGGNSPLHF. CDR3 nucleotides: TGTGCCAGCAGCCGGCAGGGGGGTAATTCACCCCTCCACTTT.

This clone was counted a few times. CDR3 sequence reads: CASSRQGSPGNTIYF. The CDR3, as DNA: TGTGCCAGCAGCCGACAGGGAAGTCCTGGAAACACCATATATTTT. The genes are TRBV7-9 and TRBJ1-3; 7 bases align to TRBD1. CDR1 is SEHNR, CDR2 FQNEAQ, per germline (reference sequence). Unmatched junction bases numbered 6, after V lost 5 bases and J lost 2 bases. This CDR3 has 15 amino acids. The full variable domain, its missing parts supplied by reference TRBV7-9 and TRBJ1-3, is DTGVSQNPRHKITKRGQNVTFRCDPISEHNRLYWYRQTLGQGPEFLTYFQNEAQLEKSRLLSDRFSAERPKGSFSTLEIQRTEQGDSAMYLCASSRQGSPGNTIYFGEGSWLTVV.

This chain joins TRBV7-2 and TRBJ2-3; TRBD2 agrees at 12 bases. This CDR3 has 14 residues. Looked up from germline, CDR1 is SGHTA and CDR2 is FQGNSA. Trimming removed 5 bases from V and 10 bases from J; junction bases left unmatched: 7. The CDR3: CASSTGLAGTPQYF. In nucleotides, the CDR3 is TGTGCCAGCAGCACCGGACTAGCGGGGACCCCGCAGTATTTT.

This rearrangement joins TRBV11-3 to TRBJ2-1; 10 bases line up with TRBD1. The CDR3 contains 13 residues. The ends lost 6 bases at V and 8 bases at J; junction bases unmatched: 4. Per the germline V gene, CDR1 is SGHNT and CDR2 is YENEEA. The CDR3 protein is CASRQTGGHEQFF. CDR3 DNA sequence: TGTGCCAGCAGGCAGACAGGGGGCCATGAGCAGTTCTTC.

As DNA, the CDR3 is TGTGCCAGCAGTGACGCTGGGAAGGGGGCTTTAACTTATTACAATGAGCAGTTCTTC. It is translated as CASSDAGKGALTYYNEQFF. V and J are TRBV2 and TRBJ2-1, with TRBD1 identical over 7 bases. V lost 3 bases and J lost 4; bases outside the gene matches: 18. The CDR3 contains 19 residues. Germline CDR1 is SNHLY and CDR2 is FYNNEI. The variable domain in full, completed from reference TRBV2 and TRBJ2-1, reads EPEVTQTPSHQVTQMGQEVILRCVPISNHLYFYWYRQILGQKVEFLVSFYNNEISEKSEIFDDQFSVERPDGSNFTLKIRSTKLEDSAMYFCASSDAGKGALTYYNEQFFGPGTRLTVL.

The chain joins TRBV30 to TRBJ1-2, with TRBD1 as a possible D gene (5 bases). The V end lost 3 bases, the J end lost 0 bases, and 17 bases lay between the germline ends. CDR1 is GTSNPN, CDR2 SVGIG, per germline (reference sequence). There are 16 residues in the CDR3. The CDR3 protein is CAWREIRDAANYGYTF. For the CDR3, the DNA is TGTGCCTGGAGGGAAATCCGGGACGCCGCTAACTATGGCTACACCTTC.

This chain links TRBV1 with TRBJ2-3; the table's D call of TRBD2 was not tested on the DNA. TRBV1 is recorded as a pseudogene. The CDR3 spans 16 residues. The CDR3, as DNA: TGCACCAGCAGCCAACTAGCGGGGGGGGGTACAGATACGCAGTATTTT. It specifies CTSSQLAGGGTDTQYF.

The chain employs TRBV27 and TRBJ2-7, with D perhaps matching TRBD1 or TRBD2 (5 bases each). The V end lost 9 bases, the J end lost 4 bases, and 25 bases lay between the germline ends. There are 16 residues in the CDR3. Germline V gene data show CDR1 as MNHEY and CDR2 as SMNVEV (reference sequence). This chain's CDR3 is CASDGRDPKGSYEQYF. CDR3 DNA sequence: TGTGCCAGTGACGGCCGGGACCCCAAAGGTTCTTACGAGCAGTACTTC.

The chain combines TRBV27 with TRBJ1-2; TRBD1 might be the D (5 bases). The V end lost 6 bases, the J end lost 5 bases, and 13 bases lay between the germline ends. CDR1 and CDR2 (germline): MNHEY, SMNVEV (reference sequence). The CDR3 runs 13 residues. The CDR3 protein is CASRGGSRYGYTF. The CDR3 region has the DNA TGTGCCAGCAGGGGGGGGAGTCGGTATGGCTACACCTTC.

The chain employs TRBV9 and TRBJ1-6; a possible D gene is TRBD1 (6 bases). Trimming cost V 4 bases and J 0 bases, with 17 bases left between them. Per the germline V gene, CDR1 is SGDLS and CDR2 is YYNGEE. The CDR3 is made up of 18 amino acids. The CDR3 spells CASSQSPGQSSYNSPLHF. CDR3 DNA: TGTGCCAGCAGCCAGTCCCCCGGACAGAGCTCCTATAATTCACCCCTCCACTTT.

This clone was found once. This chain uses TRBV19 with TRBJ1-2; maybe TRBD1 (6 bases). CDR1 and CDR2 from the germline V gene are LNHDA and SQIVND (reference sequence). The CDR3 spans 13 residues. The germline V and J ends were trimmed by 9 bases and 2 bases, with 13 bases remaining between them. The DNA of the CDR3 is TGTGCCAGCGAACAGGGCCGAAACTATGGCTACACCTTC. Protein product: CASEQGRNYGYTF.

This clone was recorded only once. V gene TRBV7-2 combines with J gene TRBJ2-3; 7 positions agree with TRBD2. The CDR3 totals 14 residues. Unmatched junction bases numbered 2, after V lost 1 base and J lost 4 bases. CDR1 and CDR2 from the germline V gene are SGHTA and FQGNSA. CDR3 DNA: TGTGCCAGCAGCTTAGGTGGGGGGGCAGATACGCAGTATTTT. Translated, it gives CASSLGGGADTQYF.